Below, 12 T cell receptor beta chains from the same sample are listed, as sequenced in a study of T cell responses to AZD1222 COVID-19 vaccine. Produced via immunoSEQ multiplex PCR; TCRdb's table is partial and in-frame only. Seen here are 100,000 to 150,000 clones, 70% to 90% observed once, and the top ten hold roughly a quarter. Source: peripheral blood, taken on day 0 of AZD1222 vaccination. Receptor source: an adult in good health.

This chain joins TRBV9 and TRBJ1-6; D gene unclear. The CDR3 has 13 amino acids. Germline V gene lookup returns CDR1 SGDLS and CDR2 YYNGEE. V was trimmed by 0 bases and J by 11 bases, leaving 9 bases between them. Here the CDR3 DNA reads TGTGCCAGCAGCGTAGACGGTAGGCCACCCCTCCACTTT. Translation: CASSVDGRPPLHF.

The chain uses TRBV5-6 and TRBJ1-4; a possible D gene is TRBD1 (5 bases). The V and J ends lost 1 base and 5 bases respectively, with 21 bases between them. This CDR3 comprises 18 residues. Per the germline V gene, CDR1 is SGHDT and CDR2 is YYEEEE. CDR3 nucleotides: TGTGCCAGCAGCTTGAGGCAGGGAGGCCTATTATCAAATGAAAAACTGTTTTTT. Protein product: CASSLRQGGLLSNEKLFF.

This sequence joins TRBV18 and TRBJ1-1; D gene unclear. Trimming left V 3 bases short and J 1 base short, with 12 bases between. Germline CDR1 and CDR2: KGHSH and LQKENI. CDR3 length: 15 amino acids. This CDR3 reads CASSPFETQNTEAFF. The DNA for the CDR3 is TGTGCCAGCTCACCTTTCGAAACACAGAACACTGAAGCTTTCTTT. Full variable domain (outside the CDR3, taken from reference TRBV18 and TRBJ1-1): NAGVMQNPRHLVRRRGQEARLRCSPMKGHSHVYWYRQLPEEGLKFMVYLQKENIIDESGMPKERFSAEFPKEGPSILRIQQVVRGDSAAYFCASSPFETQNTEAFFGQGTRLTVV.

V is TRBV10-3 and J is TRBJ2-2; D is possibly TRBD1 or TRBD2 (5 bases each). With 4 bases removed from V and 6 bases from J, the gap between germline ends came to 18 bases. The CDR3 covers 16 residues. Germline V gene lookup returns CDR1 ENHRY and CDR2 SYGVKD. CDR3 coding DNA: TGTGCCATCAGTGCCGGGACCTCCACCCTCGCCGGGGAGCTGTTTTTT. This codes for CAISAGTSTLAGELFF.

The J gene is TRBJ1-4, the V gene TRBV6-5; 8 bases are shared with TRBD1. Germline loops: CDR1 MNHEY, CDR2 SVGAGI. The CDR3 consists of 14 residues. J was trimmed by 7 bases and V by 7 bases; bases with no gene match: 8. This CDR3 is CASNRQGSGEKLFF. CDR3 DNA sequence: TGTGCCAGCAACCGACAGGGGAGTGGTGAAAAACTGTTTTTT.

The chain couples TRBV6-5 to TRBJ1-4; possibly TRBD1 for D (5 bases). Germline CDR1 MNHEY, CDR2 SVGAGI. The CDR3 sequence is 13 residues long. Trimming removed 7 bases at V and 7 bases at J, with 13 bases between. Here the CDR3 reads CASTDPRGEKLFF. CDR3 nucleotide sequence: TGTGCCAGCACCGATCCGAGGGGTGAAAAACTGTTTTTT.

The V and J genes are TRBV5-1 and TRBJ2-3; D may be TRBD1 (6 bases). Germline V gene sequence: CDR1 SGHRS, CDR2 YFSETQ. This CDR3 is 14 amino acids long. The V end was cut by 3 bases, the J end by 2 bases, with 10 bases between. The chain's CDR3 is CASSSDSSTDTQYF. The CDR3 nucleotides read TGCGCCAGCAGCTCGGACAGTTCCACAGATACGCAGTATTTT. Drawing the rest from reference TRBV5-1 and TRBJ2-3, the complete variable domain is KAGVTQTPRYLIKTRGQQVTLSCSPISGHRSVSWYQQTPGQGLQFLFEYFSETQRNKGNFPGRFSGRQFSNSRSEMNVSTLELGDSALYLCASSSDSSTDTQYFGPGTRLTVL.

The chain employs TRBV5-6 and TRBJ2-5; D gene unclear. V lost 4 bases to trimming and J lost 1 base, with 20 bases between them. There are 17 residues in the CDR3. Germline V gene sequence: CDR1 SGHDT, CDR2 YYEEEE. CDR3 DNA sequence: TGTGCCAGCAGCCGGAATGGCAGACCAACTCCCCAAGAGACCCAGTACTTC. Its protein product is CASSRNGRPTPQETQYF.

The CDR3 region is CASSQDGGSGNTIYF. The CDR3 DNA reads as TGTGCCAGCAGCCAAGATGGTGGCTCTGGAAACACCATATATTTT. The rearrangement uses TRBV4-2 and TRBJ1-3; D gene ambiguous. Trimming took 0 bases from V and 0 from J, leaving 6 bases between them. This CDR3 is built from 15 residues. Germline V gene lookup returns CDR1 LGHNA and CDR2 YNFKEQ.

This chain uses TRBV9 with TRBJ2-3; TRBD2 is a possible D gene (6 bases). The germline V gene encodes CDR1 SGDLS and CDR2 YYNGEE. V was cut by 2 bases and J by 6 bases, with 7 bases left in between. CDR3 length: 12 amino acids. The CDR3 DNA sequence: TGTGCCAGCAGCGTGAGCGGGGATACGCAGTATTTT. It specifies CASSVSGDTQYF.

The chain links TRBV24-1 to TRBJ2-1, with D possibly being TRBD2 (5 bases). The germline CDR1 and CDR2 sequences are KGHDR and SFDVKD. The CDR3 is 16 residues long. Trimming removed 0 bases from V and 5 bases from J, with 13 bases in between. The CDR3 sequence: CATSDLSPSGDNEQFF. The CDR3 nucleotides are TGTGCCACCAGTGATTTGTCCCCCAGCGGAGACAATGAGCAGTTCTTC.

V is TRBV7-2 and J is TRBJ1-3; D is uncertain. From germline, CDR1 is SGHTA and CDR2 FQGNSA. CDR3 length: 15 residues. With 3 bases removed from V and 0 bases from J, the gap between germline ends came to 9 bases. The CDR3 DNA reads as TGTGCCAGCAGCTTCGACGCCTACTCTGGAAACACCATATATTTT. It encodes CASSFDAYSGNTIYF.